Sequencing of this T cell receptor beta chain was carried out in a study of tumor-infiltrating lymphocytes in primary liver carcinoma. TCR beta cDNA was made from around 460 ng total RNA with a constant-region primer. Three nested multiplex PCR rounds, a slightly modified ARM-PCR method, built the TCR beta libraries. One entry per CDR3 protein results from TCRdb running MiXCR on the multiplex PCR reads. The sample consists of 330,000 or so distinct CDR3 sequences, about two thirds of them appearing once. Unsorted whole blood supplied the blood RNA, and germline DNA was isolated too. Sequenced material: peripheral blood. The receptor's source is a man aged 40-49 years with primary liver carcinoma and hepatitis B virus infection.

In DNA form, the CDR3 reads TGCAGCGATTCCTCCGGGACCTACAATGAGCAGTTCTTC. Amino acid sequence: CSDSSGTYNEQFF. V and J are TRBV29-1 and TRBJ2-1, with D perhaps TRBD2 (5 bases). The germline gives CDR1 SQVTM, CDR2 ANQGSEA. The ends were cut back, 7 bases at V and 2 bases at J, with 12 bases in the middle. The length of the CDR3 is 13 residues.